The 17 T cell receptor beta chains in this list originate from one sample, sequenced in a study of T cells expressing NK-cell markers. From the 5' RACE reads, TCRdb lists one entry per CDR3 protein and no DNA. The specimen's table records roughly 120,000 distinct CDR3 sequences. Sequenced: blood T cells: a sorted CD56 or NKG2C T cell subset, CD4+ or CD8+ T cells, or bulk PBMC T cells (not recorded which). These receptors all come from a woman between 18 and 69 years old in good health.

The chain carries TRBV6-2 or TRBV6-3 and TRBJ2-5; absent DNA, TCRdb's TRBD2 call cannot be checked. Germline V CDR1 and CDR2: MNHEY, SVGEGT. This CDR3 spans 14 amino acids. CDR3 loop: CASSYWLAQETQYF.

This chain uses TRBV20-1 with TRBJ2-5; the TCRdb call, TRBD2, lacks DNA for checking. Per germline, CDR1 DFQATT and CDR2 SNEGSKA (reference sequence). The CDR3 extends over 12 amino acids. This chain's CDR3 is CSAKDFAETQYF.

This chain connects TRBV6-5 to TRBJ2-7. Germline V lookup: CDR1 MNHEY, CDR2 SVGAGI. The CDR3 is 15 amino acids. The CDR3 loop is CASSSSDSSSYEQYF.

The chain is built from TRBV10-2 and TRBJ2-7. The V gene's germline CDR1 is WSHSY and CDR2 SAAADI. CDR3 length: 14 residues. The CDR3 reads CAGDFRGTTYEQYF.

The V call is TRBV5-4, the J call TRBJ2-2; lacking DNA, the TRBD1 call made by TCRdb goes unchecked. Germline V gene lookup returns CDR1 SGHNT and CDR2 YYREEE (reference sequence). The length of the CDR3 is 14 residues. CDR3 sequence: CASSQPPGTGELFF.

J is TRBJ1-2 and V is TRBV20-1; TCRdb calls TRBD1, which cannot be checked without DNA. The CDR3 has 15 amino acids. CDR1 DFQATT and CDR2 SNEGSKA come from the germline V gene (reference sequence). The chain's CDR3 is CSASHPTGTGDGYTF.

The CDR3 protein is CASSPRDRGSGYTF. V and J are TRBV13 and TRBJ1-2; without DNA, the TCRdb call of TRBD1 cannot be checked. Germline loops: CDR1 PRHDT, CDR2 FYEKMQ (reference sequence). The CDR3 is made up of 14 amino acids.

The V gene is TRBV7-9, the J gene TRBJ2-2. CDR1 SEHNR and CDR2 FQNEAQ come from the germline V gene (reference sequence). CDR3 size: 12 residues. CDR3 amino acids: CASSLGPGELFF.

The rearrangement joins TRBV15 to TRBJ1-1. Germline V gene lookup returns CDR1 LNHNV and CDR2 YYDKDF (reference sequence). The CDR3 spans 13 residues. The CDR3 loop reads CATSRVRSLEAFF.

The chain employs TRBV7-9 and TRBJ1-1. CDR1 and CDR2 (germline): SEHNR, FQNEAQ (reference sequence). The CDR3 consists of 13 residues. Here the CDR3 reads CASSLVENTEAFF.

This chain uses TRBV12-3 or TRBV12-4 with TRBJ1-1; TCRdb picks TRBD1, but there is no DNA to check that call. The CDR3 sequence is 15 residues long. The CDR3 reads CASSFPDRRNTEAFF.

The chain employs TRBV6-4 and TRBJ2-1. Germline assignment: CDR1 MRHNA and CDR2 SNTAGT. The CDR3 is made up of 14 amino acids. This CDR3 is CASSDSTRYNEQFF.

The chain recombines TRBV12-3 or TRBV12-4 with TRBJ1-5. The CDR3 sequence is 15 residues long. The CDR3 protein is CASSLASYRGQPQHF.

The gene calls are TRBV27 and TRBJ2-7; TCRdb designates TRBD1, a call that cannot be tested without DNA. The CDR3 loop spans 15 amino acids. Germline loops: CDR1 MNHEY, CDR2 SMNVEV (reference sequence). The chain's CDR3 is CASSLRQGSSYEQYF.

The chain joins TRBV7-9 to TRBJ1-6. Per the germline V gene, CDR1 is SEHNR and CDR2 is FQNEAQ (reference sequence). The CDR3 extends over 11 amino acids. CDR3: CASSLGSPLHF.

This chain connects TRBV27 to TRBJ2-7; TCRdb proposes TRBD2, but this gene call is untestable without DNA. The germline V gene encodes CDR1 MNHEY and CDR2 SMNVEV (reference sequence). The CDR3 has 15 residues. CDR3 amino acids: CASSSSPGGSYEQYF.

The rearrangement joins TRBV29-1 to TRBJ2-5; TCRdb gives TRBD1 as the D gene, but with no DNA this cannot be confirmed. The CDR3 has 13 residues. The germline V gene has CDR1 SQVTM and CDR2 ANQGSEA. The CDR3 region is CSVVPGNQETQYF.